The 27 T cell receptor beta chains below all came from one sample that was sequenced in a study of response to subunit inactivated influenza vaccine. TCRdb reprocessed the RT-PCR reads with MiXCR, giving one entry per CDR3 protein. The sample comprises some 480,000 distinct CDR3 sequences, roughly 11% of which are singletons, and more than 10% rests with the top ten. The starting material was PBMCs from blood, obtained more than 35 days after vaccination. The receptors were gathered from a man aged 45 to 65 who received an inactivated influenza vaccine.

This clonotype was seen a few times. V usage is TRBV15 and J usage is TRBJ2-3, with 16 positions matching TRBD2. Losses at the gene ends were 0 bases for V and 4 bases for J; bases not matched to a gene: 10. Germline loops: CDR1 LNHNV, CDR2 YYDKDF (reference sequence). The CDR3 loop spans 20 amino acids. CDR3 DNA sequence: TGTGCCACCAGCAGAGAAGGGACTAGCGGGAGGGACGTGCCCGCAGATACGCAGTATTTT. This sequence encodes CATSREGTSGRDVPADTQYF.

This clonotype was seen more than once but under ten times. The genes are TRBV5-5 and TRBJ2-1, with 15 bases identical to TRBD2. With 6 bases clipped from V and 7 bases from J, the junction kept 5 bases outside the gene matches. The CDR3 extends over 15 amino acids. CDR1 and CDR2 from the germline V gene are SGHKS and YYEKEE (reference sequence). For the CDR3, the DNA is TGTGCCAGCACCCCCGGGACTAGCGGGAGGAATGAGCAGTTCTTC. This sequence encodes CASTPGTSGRNEQFF.

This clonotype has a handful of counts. The DNA for the CDR3 is TGTGCCAGCAGCTTTGTGTTAGGGGGCGCAGATACGCAGTATTTT. Translation gives CASSFVLGGADTQYF. This chain links TRBV5-6 with TRBJ2-3; TRBD1 agrees at 7 bases. The CDR3 spans 15 residues. V lost 2 bases, J lost 4 bases, and 7 bases stayed unmatched. CDR1 is SGHDT, CDR2 YYEEEE, per germline.

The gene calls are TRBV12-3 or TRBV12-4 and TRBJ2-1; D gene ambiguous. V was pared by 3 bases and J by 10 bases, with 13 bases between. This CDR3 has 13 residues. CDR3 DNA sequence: TGTGCCAGCAGTTTTAGGCAGTCGAAGGAGCAGTTCTTC. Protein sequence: CASSFRQSKEQFF.

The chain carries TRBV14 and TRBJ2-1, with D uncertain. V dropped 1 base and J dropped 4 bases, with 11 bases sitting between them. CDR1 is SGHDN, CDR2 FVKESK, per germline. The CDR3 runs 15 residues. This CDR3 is CASSQVLGFYNEQFF. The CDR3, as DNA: TGTGCCAGCAGCCAAGTGTTGGGGTTTTACAATGAGCAGTTCTTC.

CDR3 region: CASSPIPGTREGYEQYF. Here the CDR3 DNA reads TGCGCCAGCAGCCCGATACCAGGGACCAGAGAGGGCTACGAGCAGTACTTC. V usage is TRBV5-1 and J usage is TRBJ2-7; D is tentatively TRBD1 or TRBD2 (5 bases each). This CDR3 region has 17 residues. Germline V gene sequence: CDR1 SGHRS, CDR2 YFSETQ. V was trimmed by 4 bases and J by 3 bases, leaving 23 bases between them.

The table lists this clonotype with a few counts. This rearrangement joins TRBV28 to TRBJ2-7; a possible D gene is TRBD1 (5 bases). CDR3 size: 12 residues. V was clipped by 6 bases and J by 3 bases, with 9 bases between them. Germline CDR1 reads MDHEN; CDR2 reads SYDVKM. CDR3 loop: CASSRAIYEQYF. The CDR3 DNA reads TGTGCCAGCAGCAGGGCTATCTACGAGCAGTACTTC. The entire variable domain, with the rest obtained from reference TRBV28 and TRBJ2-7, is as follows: DVKVTQSSRYLVKRTGEKVFLECVQDMDHENMFWYRQDPGLGLRLIYFSYDVKMKEKGDIPEGYSVSREKKERFSLILESASTNQTSMYLCASSRAIYEQYFGPGTRLTVT.

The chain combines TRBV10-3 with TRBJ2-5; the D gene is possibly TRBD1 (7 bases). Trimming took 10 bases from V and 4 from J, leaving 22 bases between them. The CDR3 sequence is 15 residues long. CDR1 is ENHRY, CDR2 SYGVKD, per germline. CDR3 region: CASSRDSRGVETQYF. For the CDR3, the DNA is TGTGCCAGCTCCCGGGACTCCAGGGGGGTAGAGACCCAGTACTTC.

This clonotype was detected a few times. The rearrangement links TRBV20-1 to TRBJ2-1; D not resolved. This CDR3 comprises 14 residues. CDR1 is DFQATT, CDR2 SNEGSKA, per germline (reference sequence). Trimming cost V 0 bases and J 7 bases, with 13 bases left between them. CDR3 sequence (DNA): TGCAGTGCTAGAGATGGGGTCCTACGGAATGAGCAGTTCTTC. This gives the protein CSARDGVLRNEQFF.

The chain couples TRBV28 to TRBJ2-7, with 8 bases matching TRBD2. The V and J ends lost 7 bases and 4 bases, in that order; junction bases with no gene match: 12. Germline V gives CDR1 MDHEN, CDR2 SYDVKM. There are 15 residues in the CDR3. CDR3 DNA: TGTGCCAGCACCCCAGGACGGAGCGGGAGTTACGAGCAGTACTTC. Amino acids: CASTPGRSGSYEQYF.

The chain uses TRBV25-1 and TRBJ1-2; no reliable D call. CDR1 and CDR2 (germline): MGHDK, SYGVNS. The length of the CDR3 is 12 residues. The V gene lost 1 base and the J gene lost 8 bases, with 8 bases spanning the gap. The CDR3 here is CASSELGTGYTF. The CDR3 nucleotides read TGTGCCAGCAGTGAATTGGGCACGGGCTACACCTTC.

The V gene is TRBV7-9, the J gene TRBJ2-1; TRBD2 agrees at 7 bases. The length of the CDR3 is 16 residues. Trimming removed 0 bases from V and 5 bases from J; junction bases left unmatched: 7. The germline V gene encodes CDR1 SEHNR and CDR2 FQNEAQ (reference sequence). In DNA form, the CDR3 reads TGTGCCAGCAGCTTAGCGCCAAGCGGGGTGAACAATGAGCAGTTCTTC. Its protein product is CASSLAPSGVNNEQFF.

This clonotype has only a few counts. DNA for the CDR3: TGTGCCAGCAGTTCCCTTAGGTGGAGCAATCAGCCCCAGCATTTT. Protein: CASSSLRWSNQPQHF. The chain employs TRBV12-3 or TRBV12-4 and TRBJ1-5; the D is unclear. This CDR3 region has 15 residues. Trimming stripped 4 bases from V and 1 base from J, with 11 bases between.

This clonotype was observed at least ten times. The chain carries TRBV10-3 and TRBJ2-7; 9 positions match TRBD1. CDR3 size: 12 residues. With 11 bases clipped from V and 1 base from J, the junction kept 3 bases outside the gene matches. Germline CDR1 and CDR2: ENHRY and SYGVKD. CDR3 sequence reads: CALGTGSYEQYF. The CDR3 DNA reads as TGTGCCCTCGGGACAGGGTCCTACGAGCAGTACTTC.

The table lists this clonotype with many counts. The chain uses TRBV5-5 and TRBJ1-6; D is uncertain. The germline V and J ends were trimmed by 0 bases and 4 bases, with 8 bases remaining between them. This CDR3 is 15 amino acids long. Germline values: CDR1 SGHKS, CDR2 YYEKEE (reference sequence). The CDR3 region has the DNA TGTGCCAGCAGCTTGGAGGAAATTTATAATTCACCCCTCCACTTT. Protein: CASSLEEIYNSPLHF.

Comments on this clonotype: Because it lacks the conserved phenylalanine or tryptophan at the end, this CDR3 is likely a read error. CDR3 nucleotides: TGCGCCAGCAGCCAAGGGACGCGACGCGATGGCTACACCCTC. The encoded protein is CASSQGTRRDGYTL. The rearrangement uses TRBV4-3 and TRBJ1-2; D gene uncertain. Trimming took off 1 base at V and 6 bases at J, with 12 bases between the two ends. The CDR3 extends over 14 amino acids. Germline V gene data show CDR1 as LGHNA and CDR2 as YSLEER.

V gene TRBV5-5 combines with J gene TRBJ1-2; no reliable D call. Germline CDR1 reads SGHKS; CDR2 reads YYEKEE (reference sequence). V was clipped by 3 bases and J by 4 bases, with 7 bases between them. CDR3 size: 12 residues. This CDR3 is CASSWESYGYTF. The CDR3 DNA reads TGTGCCAGCAGCTGGGAAAGCTATGGCTACACCTTC.

CDR3 DNA sequence: TGTGCCAGCAGCTTTGGGGGTGGAAGGCAAGAGACCCAGTACTTC. This gives the protein CASSFGGGRQETQYF. The V call is TRBV7-2, the J call TRBJ2-5; either TRBD1 or TRBD2 may fit D (5 bases each). CDR1 is SGHTA and CDR2 is FQGNSA in the germline V gene. This CDR3 is 15 amino acids long. Deletions cut 3 bases from V and 2 bases from J, with 13 bases between.

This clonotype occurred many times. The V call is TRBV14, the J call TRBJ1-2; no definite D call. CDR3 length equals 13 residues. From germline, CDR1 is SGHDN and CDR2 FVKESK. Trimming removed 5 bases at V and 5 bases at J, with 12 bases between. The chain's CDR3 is CASSIGVGYGYTF. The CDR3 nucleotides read TGTGCCAGCAGCATAGGTGTTGGGTATGGCTACACCTTC. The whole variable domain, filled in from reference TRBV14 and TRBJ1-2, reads EAGVTQFPSHSVIEKGQTVTLRCDPISGHDNLYWYRRVMGKEIKFLLHFVKESKQDESGMPNNRFLAERTGGTYSTLKVQPAELEDSGVYFCASSIGVGYGYTFGSGTRLTVV.

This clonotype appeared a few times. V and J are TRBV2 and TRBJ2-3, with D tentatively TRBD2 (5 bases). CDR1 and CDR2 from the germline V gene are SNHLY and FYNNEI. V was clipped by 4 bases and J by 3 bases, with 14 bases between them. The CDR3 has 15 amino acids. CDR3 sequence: CASSGGSVRTDTQYF. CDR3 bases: TGTGCCAGCAGTGGGGGTAGCGTGAGGACAGATACGCAGTATTTT. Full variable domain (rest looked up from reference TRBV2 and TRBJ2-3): EPEVTQTPSHQVTQMGQEVILRCVPISNHLYFYWYRQILGQKVEFLVSFYNNEISEKSEIFDDQFSVERPDGSNFTLKIRSTKLEDSAMYFCASSGGSVRTDTQYFGPGTRLTVL.

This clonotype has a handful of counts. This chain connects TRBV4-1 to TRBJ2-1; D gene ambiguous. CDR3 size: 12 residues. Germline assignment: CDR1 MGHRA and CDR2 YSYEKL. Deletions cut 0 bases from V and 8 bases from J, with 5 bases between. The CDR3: CASSQDSYEQFF. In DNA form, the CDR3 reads TGCGCCAGCAGCCAAGACAGTTATGAGCAGTTCTTC.

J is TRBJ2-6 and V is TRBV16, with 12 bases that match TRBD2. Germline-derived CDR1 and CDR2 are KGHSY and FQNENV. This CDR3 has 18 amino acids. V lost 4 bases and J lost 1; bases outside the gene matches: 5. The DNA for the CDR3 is TGTGCCAGCAGCCCTCTAGCGGGAGGGCCTTCTGGGGCCAACGTCCTGACTTTC. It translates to CASSPLAGGPSGANVLTF.

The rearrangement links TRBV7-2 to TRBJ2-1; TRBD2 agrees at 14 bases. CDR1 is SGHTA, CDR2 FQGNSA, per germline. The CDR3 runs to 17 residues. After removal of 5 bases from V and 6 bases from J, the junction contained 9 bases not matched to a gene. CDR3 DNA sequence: TGTGCCAGCAGCCTAACCGGGACTAGCGGGAGTTTCAATGAGCAGTTCTTC. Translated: CASSLTGTSGSFNEQFF. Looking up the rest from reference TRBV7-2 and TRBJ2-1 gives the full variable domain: GAGVSQSPSNKVTEKGKDVELRCDPISGHTALYWYRQSLGQGLEFLIYFQGNSAPDKSGLPSDRFSAERTGGSVSTLTIQRTQQEDSAVYLCASSLTGTSGSFNEQFFGPGTRLTVL.

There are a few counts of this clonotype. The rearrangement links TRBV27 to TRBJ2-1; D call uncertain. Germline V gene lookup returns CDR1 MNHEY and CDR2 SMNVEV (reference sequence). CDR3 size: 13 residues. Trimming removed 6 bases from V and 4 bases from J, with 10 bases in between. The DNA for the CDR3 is TGTGCCAGCAGGGGATCCGAATACAATGAGCAGTTCTTC. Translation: CASRGSEYNEQFF.

The CDR3 region is CASSPQQGFSYEQYF. The CDR3 nucleotides read TGCGCCAGCAGCCCCCAACAGGGGTTTTCCTACGAGCAGTACTTC. The V and J genes are TRBV4-1 and TRBJ2-7; 7 bases match TRBD1. With V trimmed by 4 bases and J by 1 base, 7 bases remained unmatched. CDR3 length: 15 residues. CDR1 and CDR2 from the germline V gene are MGHRA and YSYEKL.

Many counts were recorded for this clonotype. The CDR3 region is CASSLSGSGSTEAFF. The CDR3, as DNA: TGTGCCAGCAGTTTATCGGGGTCAGGGAGCACTGAAGCTTTCTTT. The chain joins TRBV27 to TRBJ1-1, with D maybe TRBD1 (5 bases). Germline V gene sequence: CDR1 MNHEY, CDR2 SMNVEV (reference sequence). V lost 0 bases to trimming and J lost 4 bases, with 12 bases between them. The length of the CDR3 is 15 residues.

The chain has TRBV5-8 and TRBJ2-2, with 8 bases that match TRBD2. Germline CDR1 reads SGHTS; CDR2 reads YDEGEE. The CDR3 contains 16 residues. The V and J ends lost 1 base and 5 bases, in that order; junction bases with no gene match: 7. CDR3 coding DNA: TGTGCCAGCAGCTTGCTTAGCGGGGCTTTGACCGGGGAGCTGTTTTTT. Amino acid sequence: CASSLLSGALTGELFF.